This TCR beta chain was recovered during a study of cytomegalovirus exposure and HLA in healthy donors. General observations from the study: An Asian-associated ancestry cluster reportedly showed fewer N-insertions than the approximately 620-donor mean in a later analysis. In a later analysis, several top co-occurrence clusters appeared linked to parvovirus B19, influenza, CMV and Epstein-Barr virus.

This CDR3 comprises 14 residues. Germline V CDR1 and CDR2: SSHAT, FNYEAQ (reference sequence). In the case of this clone: Its antigen remains unknown. Germline is not matched at one junction end, which may reflect a read error.

Amplification used 60 Vbeta primers and 13 Jbeta primers. Only in-frame clones appear in the TCRdb table, and some are missing; sequencing was by immunoSEQ multiplex PCR. Counted here are 200,000 to 250,000 clones, about 81% occurring once; the ten biggest clones make up under 8%. The receptor comes from a woman aged 60-75 years in good health and CMV-seropositive. The chain has TRBV7-7 and TRBJ2-5; D may correspond to TRBD1 or TRBD2 (5 bases each). The sample consisted of PBMCs. CDR3 loop: CASSLGEYQETQYF. The CDR3 nucleotides are TGTGCTAGCAGCTTAGGGGAGTATCAAGAGACCCAGTACTTC.